The T cell receptor beta chain described here comes from a study of blood T cell repertoires in COVID-19. Overall study context: Collection of acute and convalescent COVID-19 samples took place in the United States, Italy and Spain. T cells, B-cell-depleted T cells, or PBMCs provided the cDNA or gDNA that served as material.

V was shortened by 3 bases and J by 0 bases, with 11 bases between the two germline ends. The CDR3 contains 16 residues. CDR1 is SGHVS and CDR2 is FNYEAQ in the germline V gene. Per the original data handling: The authors estimated nucleated cell counts from reference gene primer amplification. Some clones are missing from TCRdb's copy, which holds only in-frame ones; the method was immunoSEQ multiplex PCR. V and J calls and clone size come straight from that table; D and trimming were deduced from the DNA. The repertoire holds about 130,000 clones, roughly 80% seen once, with about 10% in the top ten.

This chain joins TRBV7-6 and TRBJ1-4, with D perhaps TRBD1 (6 bases). The sequenced sample consisted of peripheral blood. The clonotype was recovered from a man between 60 and 75 years old who had recovered from COVID-19. CDR3: CASSFRDTATNEKLFF. The CDR3 region has the DNA TGTGCCAGCAGCTTCCGGGACACCGCAACTAATGAAAAACTGTTTTTT.